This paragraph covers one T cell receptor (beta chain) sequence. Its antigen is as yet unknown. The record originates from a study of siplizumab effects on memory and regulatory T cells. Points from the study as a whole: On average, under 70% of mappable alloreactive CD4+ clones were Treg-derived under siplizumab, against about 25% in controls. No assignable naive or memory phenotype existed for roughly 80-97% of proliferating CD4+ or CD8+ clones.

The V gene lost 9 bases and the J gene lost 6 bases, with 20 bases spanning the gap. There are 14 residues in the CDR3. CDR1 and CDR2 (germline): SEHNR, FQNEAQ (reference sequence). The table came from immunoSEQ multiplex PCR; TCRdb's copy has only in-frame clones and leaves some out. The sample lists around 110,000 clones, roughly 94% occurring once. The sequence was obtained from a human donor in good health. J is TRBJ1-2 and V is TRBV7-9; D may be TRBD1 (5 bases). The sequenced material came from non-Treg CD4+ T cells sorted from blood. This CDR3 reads CARGDSGADDGYTF. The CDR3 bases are TGTGCCAGGGGGGATTCCGGGGCCGACGATGGCTACACCTTC.